This T cell receptor (beta chain) was found in a study of T cells in Graves' hyperthyroidism and ophthalmopathy. Overall study findings and caveats: Clonotypes that were expanded in thyroid above 0.001 mostly appeared in blood too.

RNA transcripts were the template for amplifying TCR beta CDR3 regions. During a first-round RT-PCR of the TCR CDR3, the HTBI primer set was used. TCRdb fed the multiplex PCR reads into MiXCR, producing one record per CDR3 protein. The sample gives hundreds of thousands of distinct CDR3 sequences, more than 12% of which show up once; 12% is in the top ten. Ophthalmopathy cases met thresholds of Clinical Activity Score at least 3, NOSPECS grade at least 4 and duration under 3 months. The study left out patients who had uncontrolled infection, other autoimmune disease, pregnancy or lactation. Many counts were recorded for this clonotype. Its antigen remains unidentified. The CDR3 is 15 residues long. The V end lost 4 bases, the J end lost 1 base, and 11 bases lay between the germline ends.

The chain carries TRBV12-3 or TRBV12-4 and TRBJ1-5, with D unclear. The sequencing input was blood. The receptor comes from a woman in her forties or fifties with Graves' ophthalmopathy. Here the CDR3 DNA reads TGTGCCAGCAGTTCCCGAGAAGGGAGCAATCAGCCCCAGCATTTT. Translation gives CASSSREGSNQPQHF.